A single sample is the source of the 2 T cell receptor beta chains below, sequenced in a study of cytomegalovirus exposure and HLA in healthy donors (dated by TCRdb to 2016 to 2017). Libraries were made using the immunoSEQ multiplex PCR assay. For the multiplex PCR, a mixture combining 60 forward primers for TCR Vbeta segments and 13 reverse primers for TCR Jbeta segments was used. The immuneACCESS repertoire file appears here via TCRdb, limited to in-frame rearrangements. These files lack a portion of the clones; in checked studies, under half of the deficit traces to unresolved V genes, and the cause of the others is not known. The sample table shows under 200,000 clones, and roughly 70% are seen once. The ten largest make up 1.5% to 2% of the sample. The sequencing input was PBMCs. These receptors all stem from a woman in her 30s in good health and CMV-seronegative.

This clone was seen once. This chain joins TRBV5-5 and TRBJ2-7, with D perhaps TRBD1 (6 bases). There are 14 residues in the CDR3. Trimming took off 3 bases at V and 5 bases at J, with 15 bases between the two ends. Germline V gene data show CDR1 as SGHKS and CDR2 as YYEKEE (reference sequence). This CDR3 is CASSSPREGDEQYF. In nucleotides, the CDR3 is TGTGCCAGCAGCTCGCCCCGAGAGGGGGACGAGCAGTACTTC.

Details on this clone: Other DNA sequences in this specimen translate into the identical CDR3. CDR3 amino acids: CASSSQGYEQYF. CDR3 DNA: TGTGCCAGCAGCTCCCAGGGCTACGAGCAGTACTTC. This sequence joins TRBV7-9 and TRBJ2-7, with a weak D call TRBD1 (5 bases). Germline lookup yields CDR1 SEHNR and CDR2 FQNEAQ (reference sequence). The CDR3 sequence is 12 residues long. V lost 4 bases, J lost 3 bases, and 7 bases lay in between.